A single sample is the source of the 11 T cell receptor beta chains below, sequenced in a study of cytomegalovirus exposure and HLA in healthy donors. Both 60 Vbeta primers and 13 Jbeta primers went into the PCR. The repertoire was sequenced with immunoSEQ multiplex PCR; TCRdb's copy has only in-frame clones and lacks some. The repertoire has over 100,000 clones, 74% of them found once; the top ten carry approximately 7%. The material sequenced was PBMCs. The source of these receptors is a man aged 35-49 years in good health and CMV-seropositive.

V gene TRBV19 combines with J gene TRBJ2-2; tentatively, D is TRBD1 (6 bases). The CDR3 contains 15 residues. Germline V gives CDR1 LNHDA, CDR2 SQIVND (reference sequence). V lost 5 bases to trimming and J lost 4 bases, with 14 bases between them. The CDR3 here is CASSSGQSVTGELFF. CDR3 DNA: TGTGCCAGTAGTTCCGGACAGTCGGTCACCGGGGAGCTGTTTTTT.

V and J are TRBV6-1 and TRBJ1-3; D uncertain. Trimming shortened V by 1 base and J by 4 bases, and 8 bases separated the two germline ends. Looked up from germline, CDR1 is MNHNS and CDR2 is SASEGT. The CDR3 extends over 14 amino acids. The CDR3 sequence: CASSEGTPGNTIYF. The CDR3 nucleotides read TGTGCCAGCAGTGAAGGCACACCCGGAAACACCATATATTTT.

The rearrangement links TRBV28 to TRBJ1-2, with TRBD1 matching over 9 bases. Germline V gene data show CDR1 as MDHEN and CDR2 as SYDVKM. The CDR3 runs 15 residues. The V segment lost 5 bases and the J segment 8 bases; nucleotides outside the gene matches: 12. This CDR3 is CASSPSDRGARGYTF. CDR3 bases: TGTGCCAGCAGTCCCTCTGACAGGGGGGCGCGGGGCTACACCTTC.

The chain carries TRBV7-9 and TRBJ2-7, with a possible D match to TRBD2 (5 bases). The CDR3 has 12 amino acids. Germline V gene data show CDR1 as SEHNR and CDR2 as FQNEAQ (reference sequence). V shed 5 bases and J shed 5 bases, with 10 bases lying between them. The CDR3 region is CASSPTGNEQYF. The CDR3, as DNA: TGTGCCAGCAGCCCTACGGGGAACGAGCAGTACTTC.

The rearrangement links TRBV6-5 to TRBJ1-3; a weak D match, TRBD1 (6 bases). V lost 0 bases to trimming and J lost 0 bases, with 9 bases between them. Germline V CDR1 and CDR2: MNHEY, SVGAGI. The CDR3 consists of 16 residues. The CDR3 DNA is TGTGCCAGCAGTTACTCGACAGGCCTCTCTGGAAACACCATATATTTT. Protein: CASSYSTGLSGNTIYF.

The chain has TRBV2 and TRBJ2-5; D is possibly TRBD1 (6 bases). V dropped 3 bases and J dropped 5 bases, with 13 bases sitting between them. The CDR3 has 14 residues. Germline loops: CDR1 SNHLY, CDR2 FYNNEI. This CDR3 is CASSDAGGKETQYF. Here the CDR3 DNA reads TGTGCCAGCAGTGACGCTGGGGGCAAGGAGACCCAGTACTTC.

This clone was seen a handful of times. This chain connects TRBV7-9 to TRBJ1-1; 9 positions match TRBD1. CDR1 SEHNR and CDR2 FQNEAQ come from the germline V gene (reference sequence). The length of the CDR3 is 18 residues. V trimming: 5 bases; J trimming: 0 bases; junction bases outside the gene matches: 13. The CDR3 protein is CASSRGQGNGRVNTEAFF. The DNA of the CDR3 is TGTGCCAGCAGCCGGGGACAGGGTAACGGGAGGGTGAACACTGAAGCTTTCTTT.

A few counts support this clone. The CDR3 loop reads CALGGLAGLEQFF. CDR3 sequence (DNA): TGCGCTCTAGGGGGACTAGCGGGACTCGAGCAGTTCTTC. The genes are TRBV10-1 and TRBJ2-1; 13 bases align to TRBD2. This CDR3 contains 13 residues. The germline gives CDR1 WNHNN, CDR2 SYGVQD (reference sequence).

This clone came up a few times. The rearrangement links TRBV11-2 to TRBJ1-2, with D perhaps TRBD1 (5 bases). This CDR3 comprises 14 residues. Trimming stripped 5 bases from V and 3 bases from J, with 13 bases between. The germline V gene encodes CDR1 SGHAT and CDR2 FQNNGV. The CDR3 spells CASSEGGADYGYTF. CDR3 coding DNA: TGTGCCAGCAGCGAGGGAGGGGCCGACTATGGCTACACCTTC. Drawing the rest from reference TRBV11-2 and TRBJ1-2, the complete variable domain is EAGVAQSPRYKIIEKRQSVAFWCNPISGHATLYWYQQILGQGPKLLIQFQNNGVVDDSQLPKDRFSAERLKGVDSTLKIQPAKLEDSAVYLCASSEGGADYGYTFGSGTRLTVV.

The chain combines TRBV9 with TRBJ2-1; 9 bases agree with TRBD1. This CDR3 contains 16 residues. J gave up 9 bases and V 0 bases, and 10 bases lay outside the gene matches. Germline loops: CDR1 SGDLS, CDR2 YYNGEE. This chain's CDR3 is CASSVAPHGQGFEQFF. CDR3 DNA sequence: TGTGCCAGCAGCGTAGCCCCCCATGGACAGGGGTTTGAGCAGTTCTTC.

The chain couples TRBV15 to TRBJ2-1; D may be TRBD1 (5 bases). The CDR3 totals 14 residues. In germline, CDR1 is LNHNV, CDR2 YYDKDF (reference sequence). Deletions cut 3 bases from V and 7 bases from J, with 13 bases between. This chain's CDR3 is CATSSSLGANEQFF. CDR3 DNA: TGTGCCACCAGCAGCAGCCTAGGGGCGAATGAGCAGTTCTTC. Supplemented by reference TRBV15 and TRBJ2-1, the full variable domain reads DAMVIQNPRYQVTQFGKPVTLSCSQTLNHNVMYWYQQKSSQAPKLLFHYYDKDFNNEADTPDNFQSRRPNTSFCFLDIRSPGLGDTAMYLCATSSSLGANEQFFGPGTRLTVL.